A selection of T cell receptor beta chains follows, all from one sample in a study of cytomegalovirus exposure and HLA in healthy donors. Measured with immunoSEQ multiplex PCR; TCRdb has only the in-frame clones, and not every one. The table includes 110,000 to 150,000 clones, around four fifths detected once. Source material: PBMCs. The receptors originated from a male donor in good health and CMV-seronegative. The conserved cysteine and the conserved F or W are not part of the CDR3 here.

v_call: TRBV5-8; j_call: TRBJ2-2; cdr3_length: 12; cdr3_aa: ASSLRSQAGELF
v_call: TRBV28; j_call: TRBJ2-5; cdr3_length: 13; cdr3_aa: ASSSDSGPQETQY
v_call: TRBV5-8; j_call: TRBJ2-7; cdr3_length: 13; cdr3_aa: ASSLPSTLRVEQY
v_call: TRBV15; j_call: TRBJ2-7; cdr3_length: 13; cdr3_aa: ATSVSGSPHYEQY
v_call: TRBV19; j_call: TRBJ2-3; cdr3_length: 14; cdr3_aa: AGSMSRGYLTDTQY
v_call: TRBV13; j_call: TRBJ1-2; cdr3_length: 14; cdr3_aa: ASSPPNRGNDYGYT
v_call: TRBV7-9; j_call: TRBJ2-5; cdr3_length: 14; cdr3_aa: ASSLALQGPRETQY
v_call: TRBV13; j_call: TRBJ2-1; cdr3_length: 16; cdr3_aa: ASSLINMGTSRHNEQF
v_call: TRBV6-4; j_call: TRBJ2-7; cdr3_length: 13; cdr3_aa: ASSDGAGGPHEQY
v_call: TRBV4-3; j_call: TRBJ1-1; cdr3_length: 15; cdr3_aa: ASSQDMPPGGHTEAF
v_call: TRBV10-3; j_call: TRBJ2-7; cdr3_length: 12; cdr3_aa: AIRPGQNFHEQY
v_call: TRBV7-3; j_call: TRBJ1-5; cdr3_length: 16; cdr3_aa: ASSLFWGVEEGNQPQH
v_call: TRBV5-1; j_call: TRBJ2-7; cdr3_length: 14; cdr3_aa: ASSLTPGTVSYEQY
v_call: TRBV7-2; j_call: TRBJ2-7; cdr3_length: 15; cdr3_aa: ASSFGTSGGHPYEQY
v_call: TRBV20-1; j_call: TRBJ2-7; cdr3_length: 9; cdr3_aa: SGRLEDEQY
v_call: TRBV10-3; j_call: TRBJ2-1; cdr3_length: 14; cdr3_aa: AISDMTSGSGDEQF
v_call: TRBV28; j_call: TRBJ1-2; cdr3_length: 10; cdr3_aa: ASSSDSYGYT
v_call: TRBV7-3; j_call: TRBJ2-2; cdr3_length: 15; cdr3_aa: ASSPGFLRGNTGELF
v_call: TRBV7-6; j_call: TRBJ1-6; cdr3_length: 11; cdr3_aa: ASSLAYGGALH
v_call: TRBV7-3; j_call: TRBJ2-7; cdr3_length: 13; cdr3_aa: ASSLTPTSIYEQY
v_call: TRBV5-1; j_call: TRBJ1-2; cdr3_length: 13; cdr3_aa: ASSSNQGTNYGYT
v_call: TRBV30; j_call: TRBJ2-1; cdr3_length: 14; cdr3_aa: AWSVALTGGVNEQF
v_call: TRBV11-1; j_call: TRBJ2-3; cdr3_length: 11; cdr3_aa: ASREQSQDTQY
v_call: TRBV10-2; j_call: TRBJ2-1; cdr3_length: 11; cdr3_aa: ASSRSSYNEQF
v_call: TRBV6-1; j_call: TRBJ2-1; cdr3_length: 14; cdr3_aa: ASSERITTSYNEQF
v_call: TRBV5-4; j_call: TRBJ2-3; cdr3_length: 17; cdr3_aa: ASSADVAGVPIGTDTQY
v_call: TRBV7-3; j_call: TRBJ2-1; cdr3_length: 14; cdr3_aa: ASSLRSTYSYNEQF
v_call: TRBV7-6; j_call: TRBJ2-7; cdr3_length: 13; cdr3_aa: ASSLGNLYSYEQY
v_call: TRBV5-4; j_call: TRBJ1-1; cdr3_length: 10; cdr3_aa: ASSLMGREAF
v_call: TRBV21-1; j_call: TRBJ2-3; cdr3_length: 14; cdr3_aa: ASSKGTSGFTDTQY
v_call: TRBV7-3; j_call: TRBJ2-6; cdr3_length: 16; cdr3_aa: ASSSTGQGRAGANVLT
v_call: TRBV6-6; j_call: TRBJ2-2; cdr3_length: 13; cdr3_aa: ASKPGQGDTGELF